This TCR beta chain was recovered during a study of blood T cells in healthy people across ages. The CDR3 is 14 residues long. The V gene's germline CDR1 is LNHNV and CDR2 YYDKDF (reference sequence). V gave up 1 base and J gave up 2 bases, with 8 bases separating them. This clonotype was recorded a few times. Then a second PCR, running roughly 7 to 11 cycles, was carried out with a sample-barcoded 5' primer and a J-beta primer mix. TCRdb called the 5' RACE reads again in MiXCR, with one record for every CDR3 protein. The table lists roughly 1.6 million distinct CDR3 sequences, around 36% of them singletons.

This clonotype was obtained from a woman aged 25 to 39 in good health. The chain recombines TRBV15 with TRBJ2-5; D uncertain. The sample comprised blood. The CDR3 protein is CATSRGSGQETQYF. In DNA, the CDR3 is TGTGCCACCAGCAGAGGTTCTGGGCAAGAGACCCAGTACTTC.